This TCR beta chain emerged from a study of blood T cell repertoires in COVID-19 (dated by TCRdb to 2018 to 2021). With regard to the full study: Samples from collaborators originated in the United States, Italy and Spain and spanned both the acute and convalescent phases of COVID-19. The material from the prospective study consisted of cDNA or gDNA derived from T cells, B-cell-depleted T cells, or PBMCs. Deeply sampled blood TCRbeta repertoires from subjects exposed to, actively infected with, or recovered from COVID-19 were included in the dataset. The repertoires were made available in a free public database intended to serve as a resource for research on the immune response to SARS-CoV-2. Samples were obtained from the ongoing ImmuneRACE study (first 160 participants) and from over a thousand subjects provided by 6 global collaborators. A de-identified subject ID, COVID-19 status, age in years and sex were almost always included in the sample metadata. Where HLA class I and class II types were available, the types were taken from metadata supplied by the sample provider, not from assay-based typing. What the research found in general, with its limitations: Clinical and demographic metadata were provided uncurated, with the amount varying by source and participant.

TCRbeta CDR3 regions were amplified from genomic DNA by means of the immunoSEQ Assay, a bias-controlled multiplex PCR. The authors' pipeline ran thus. The number of nucleated cells in each sample was estimated from the amplification of reference gene primers within the assay. To quantify the absolute abundance of each unique TCRbeta CDR3 rearrangement, sequence reads were collapsed and filtered. For each sample, productive Simpson clonality was calculated as the square root of Simpson's diversity index over productive rearrangements. TCRdb stores this immuneACCESS table with in-frame sequences only. Part of the clones is absent; in the studies checked, under half of the shortfall reflects unresolved V genes, and no reason is known for the rest. That table is the source of V, J and clone size, and D and trimming were worked out from the DNA. This sample lists 150,000 to 200,000 clones; roughly 89% were detected once. The ten largest clones add up to about 3.3% of the sample.

With regard to this clone: Its antigen specificity is not known. The record has no base qualities; no much larger clone is one base away.

Participants in the prospective study were aged 18 to 89 years, lived in 20 to 25 United States geographic areas, and enrolled through a virtual design. Cohort assignment in the prospective study relied on participant-reported clinical history from a screening survey and a study questionnaire. Exposed participants had been in contact with someone with a PCR-confirmed or clinician-diagnosed COVID-19 case within 2 weeks of study entry. In the prospective study, whole blood, serum and a nasopharyngeal or oropharyngeal swab were collected from each participant by mobile phlebotomists. Additional blood draws and questionnaires over an approximately 2-month period could optionally be provided by prospective study participants. Before DNA extraction, prospective study blood samples were shipped either frozen or at room temperature. The germline V gene provides CDR1 MNHEY and CDR2 SVGAGI. Reading from cysteine to phenylalanine, the CDR3 counts 15 amino acids. Only the CDR3 region is kept as DNA, spanning 45 bases read in frame from base 1. V is shortened by 7 bases, J by 5 bases, and the region joining them spans 17 bases.

The sequence joins TRBV6-5 to TRBJ2-2; 5 matching bases give a weak D call of TRBD2. Sequencing was carried out using PBMCs or T cells enriched from blood (not recorded which). The TCR sequence derives from a woman aged 30 to 39 who had been exposed to COVID-19. The DNA sequence is given as TGTGCCAGCAAAGCTACGGGGATCGTAACCGGGGAGCTGTTTTTT. This sequence encodes CASKATGIVTGELFF.